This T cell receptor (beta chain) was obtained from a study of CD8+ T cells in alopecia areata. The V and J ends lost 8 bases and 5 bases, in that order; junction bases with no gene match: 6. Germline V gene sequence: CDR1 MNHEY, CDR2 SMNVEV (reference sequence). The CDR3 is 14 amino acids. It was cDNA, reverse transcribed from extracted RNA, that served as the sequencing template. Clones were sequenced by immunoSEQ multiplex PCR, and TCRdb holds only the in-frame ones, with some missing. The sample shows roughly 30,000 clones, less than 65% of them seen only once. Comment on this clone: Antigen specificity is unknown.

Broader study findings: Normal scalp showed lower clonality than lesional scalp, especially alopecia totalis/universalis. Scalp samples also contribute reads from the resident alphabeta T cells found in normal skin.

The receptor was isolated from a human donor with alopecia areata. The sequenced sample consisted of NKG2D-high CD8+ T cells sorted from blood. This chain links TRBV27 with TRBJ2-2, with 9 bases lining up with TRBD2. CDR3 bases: TGTGCCAGCCTTGCGGGGGGGCCGACCGGGGAGCTGTTTTTT. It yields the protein CASLAGGPTGELFF.